This is a list of T cell receptor beta chains from one sample in a study of T cell responses to AZD1222 COVID-19 vaccine. The assay was immunoSEQ multiplex PCR, and TCRdb's table has in-frame clones only and misses some. This table holds approximately 150,000 clones, 91% found once. The source was peripheral blood, collected 28 days after the second AZD1222 dose. These receptors originate from an adult who received the AZD1222 COVID-19 vaccine. Both conserved end residues are part of each CDR3. The D gene is left open where the match is weak. Some rows have no size entry. The others give once, few or many, or a class for an expanded clone.

D: -
J: TRBJ1-5
V: TRBV25-1
size: -
DNA: TGTGCCAGCAGTGACGCGGGGGGCGCACAGCAGCCCCAGCATTTT
CDR3: CASSDAGGAQQPQHF

D: -
J: TRBJ1-1
V: TRBV7-2
size: -
DNA: TGTGCCAGCAGCCGACAGTATGGCACTGAAGCTTTCTTT
CDR3: CASSRQYGTEAFF

D: TRBD2
J: TRBJ2-2
V: TRBV27
size: -
DNA: TGTGCCAGCAGTCCCCGGACTAGCGGGAGAGTCGGGGAGCTGTTTTTT
CDR3: CASSPRTSGRVGELFF

D: -
J: TRBJ1-6
V: TRBV6-1
size: -
DNA: TGTGCCAGCAGTGACCGGGGCCCTGCTGCTGATTCACCCCTCCACTTT
CDR3: CASSDRGPAADSPLHF

D: -
J: TRBJ1-1
V: TRBV4-2
size: -
DNA: TGTGCCAGCAGCCAACGGGACCGGCCCCGAGCTTTCTTT
CDR3: CASSQRDRPRAFF

D: -
J: TRBJ2-3
V: TRBV24-1
size: -
DNA: TGTGCCACCAGTGATTTTAGCACAGATACGCAGTATTTT
CDR3: CATSDFSTDTQYF

D: -
J: TRBJ1-1
V: TRBV5-1
size: -
DNA: TGCGCCAGCACCCCCTGGGGGGGGAACACTGAAGCTTTCTTT
CDR3: CASTPWGGNTEAFF

D: TRBD1
J: TRBJ2-5
V: TRBV13
size: -
DNA: TGTGCCAGCAGCAACCTGGACAGGGGGGAGACCCAGTACTTC
CDR3: CASSNLDRGETQYF

D: -
J: TRBJ2-2
V: TRBV24-1
size: -
DNA: TGTGCCACCAGTCCGGACGCGAACACCGGGGAGCTGTTTTTT
CDR3: CATSPDANTGELFF

D: -
J: TRBJ1-1
V: TRBV7-9
size: -
DNA: TGTGCCAGCAGCCCCCCCCGGCCCTCTCGGCCAGAAGCTTTCTTT
CDR3: CASSPPRPSRPEAFF

D: -
J: TRBJ2-3
V: TRBV30
size: -
DNA: TGTGCCTGGAGTCACCACAGGGAAAATACGCAGTATTTT
CDR3: CAWSHHRENTQYF

D: TRBD1
J: TRBJ2-6
V: TRBV6-2/TRBV6-3
size: -
DNA: TGTGCCAGCAGCCGGGACAGAAAAATAACTGGGGCCAACGTCCTGACTTTC
CDR3: CASSRDRKITGANVLTF

D: -
J: TRBJ1-4
V: TRBV7-8
size: -
DNA: TGTGCCAGCAGCGAAGGACAGACAACTAATGAAAAACTGTTTTTT
CDR3: CASSEGQTTNEKLFF

D: TRBD2
J: TRBJ2-7
V: TRBV9
size: -
DNA: TGTGCCAGCAGCGTAAGCGGGGGGCCTACCTACGAGCAGTACTTC
CDR3: CASSVSGGPTYEQYF

D: -
J: TRBJ1-6
V: TRBV14
size: -
DNA: TGTGCCAGCAGCCAAGGGACAGCAAATTCACCCCTCCACTTT
CDR3: CASSQGTANSPLHF

D: -
J: TRBJ1-2
V: TRBV24-1
size: -
DNA: TGTGCCACCAGTGATTCGGACAGAATTAACTATGGCTACACCTTC
CDR3: CATSDSDRINYGYTF

D: TRBD1
J: TRBJ2-2
V: TRBV18
size: -
DNA: TGTGCCAGCACCACGGGACAGGGATCCACCGGGGAGCTGTTTTTT
CDR3: CASTTGQGSTGELFF

D: TRBD1
J: TRBJ1-5
V: TRBV2
size: -
DNA: TGTGCCAGCAGTGATAGAGGGACAGGGGTACCAACTGTGAGCAATCAGCCCCAGCATTTT
CDR3: CASSDRGTGVPTVSNQPQHF

D: TRBD1
J: TRBJ1-3
V: TRBV4-1
size: -
DNA: TGCGCCAGCAGCCAAGATCCCAGACAGGGGGTTGGAAACACCATATATTTT
CDR3: CASSQDPRQGVGNTIYF

D: TRBD2
J: TRBJ2-3
V: TRBV7-6
size: once
DNA: TGTGCCAGCAGCTTAGAGGCTAGCGGGGGTACCGATACGCAGTATTTT
CDR3: CASSLEASGGTDTQYF

D: -
J: TRBJ1-3
V: TRBV20-1
size: -
DNA: TGCAGTGCCGACGATATCGGGCTCCCGGTTTGG
CDR3: CSADDIGLPVW

D: -
J: TRBJ1-4
V: TRBV30
size: -
DNA: TGTGCCTGGAACTCAGGGAACAGTGCAACTAATGAAAAACTGTTTTTT
CDR3: CAWNSGNSATNEKLFF

D: TRBD1
J: TRBJ1-2
V: TRBV5-1
size: -
DNA: TGCGCCAGCAGCACAGGGGAACTCTACGGCGGCTACACCTTC
CDR3: CASSTGELYGGYTF

D: -
J: TRBJ2-3
V: TRBV20-1
size: -
DNA: TGCAGTGCTAGAGGAGATACGCAGTATTTT
CDR3: CSARGDTQYF

D: -
J: TRBJ1-1
V: TRBV2
size: -
DNA: TGTGCCAGCAGCGTAATTGGACAGAGGAACACTGAAGCTTTCTTT
CDR3: CASSVIGQRNTEAFF

D: TRBD1
J: TRBJ1-4
V: TRBV6-5
size: -
DNA: TGTGCCAGCAGTTATAGGACAGGGCGGTCCGAAAAACTGTTTTTT
CDR3: CASSYRTGRSEKLFF

D: TRBD1
J: TRBJ1-1
V: TRBV15
size: -
DNA: TGTGCCACCAGCACCCGACAGGGGGATGGTACTGAAGCTTTCTTT
CDR3: CATSTRQGDGTEAFF